A selection of T cell receptor beta chains follows, all from one sample in a study of identical twins. Each CDR3 protein is one row after TCRdb ran MiXCR on the 5' RACE reads. Of roughly 700,000 distinct CDR3 sequences in the sample, over 8.5% were seen once. The same sample was also used in a study of yellow fever vaccine responses in identical twins.

The sequenced sample was PBMCs. The receptors were sampled from a woman under 30 in good health. Both conserved end residues are trimmed from each CDR3.

J gene	V gene	CDR3 protein
TRBJ2-2	TRBV6-1	ASRKDRGSGELF
TRBJ2-5	TRBV10-1	ASSEVRGLTTETQY
TRBJ2-1	TRBV5-1	ASSLAASGEGEQF
TRBJ2-6	TRBV12-3/TRBV12-4	ASITASGANVLT
TRBJ2-1	TRBV7-9	ASRRTSGREDEQF
TRBJ2-3	TRBV3-1	ASSQPPGERADTQY
TRBJ2-2	TRBV2	ASRQQGFGNTGELF
TRBJ2-5	TRBV11-1	ASSLDVRSGSYIEGETQY
TRBJ2-2	TRBV25-1	ASSHALRTAQDPGELF
TRBJ2-2	TRBV12-3/TRBV12-4	ASRSGQGYTGELF